The 6 T cell receptor beta chains presented below share a single source sample, sequenced in a study of tumour-infiltrating T cells in Burkitt lymphoma. Here immunoSEQ multiplex PCR was the method, and the copy in TCRdb shows in-frame clones only, minus some. The sample has a few thousand clones, around 23% seen once. The sequencing input was tumor tissue. Receptors originate from a human donor with diffuse large B-cell lymphoma.

The chain links TRBV27 to TRBJ1-1, with D possibly TRBD1 on 5 matching bases. Germline lookup yields CDR1 MNHEY and CDR2 SMNVEV (reference sequence). V was cut by 6 bases and J by 11 bases, with 19 bases left in between. This CDR3 region has 13 residues. Written as DNA, the CDR3 is TGTGCCAGCAGCACACAATTTGGGGGTAGGGCTTTCTTT. Translation: CASSTQFGGRAFF.

This clone was detected only a few times. The genes are TRBV7-9 and TRBJ2-7; D is uncertain. The V gene's germline CDR1 is SEHNR and CDR2 FQNEAQ (reference sequence). The CDR3 extends over 14 amino acids. V lost 5 bases and J lost 0, with 11 bases in between. The CDR3 region is CASSIRTSSYEQYF. The DNA for the CDR3 is TGTGCCAGCAGCATAAGGACGAGCTCCTACGAGCAGTACTTC.

Only a few counts were recorded for this clone. The chain carries TRBV27 and TRBJ1-2, with TRBD1 identical over 8 bases. The CDR3 length is 15 residues. J gave up 3 bases and V 5 bases, and 8 bases lay outside the gene matches. CDR1 and CDR2 (germline): MNHEY, SMNVEV (reference sequence). The CDR3 bases are TGTGCCAGCAGTCCCCGGGGACAGGCTCACTATGGCTACACCTTC. Translation gives CASSPRGQAHYGYTF.

This chain joins TRBV7-2 and TRBJ2-7, with 8 nucleotides matching TRBD2. Trimming cost V 4 bases and J 9 bases; bases outside gene matches: 8. Germline V gene data show CDR1 as SGHTA and CDR2 as FQGNSA. This CDR3 has 13 residues. CDR3 in amino acids: CASSSTSEHWQYF. As DNA, the CDR3 is TGTGCCAGCAGCTCGACTAGCGAACACTGGCAGTACTTC.

This clone turned up a few times. V and J are TRBV6-5 and TRBJ1-1; weak D call: TRBD1 (5 bases). Looked up from germline, CDR1 is MNHEY and CDR2 is SVGAGI. The CDR3 consists of 14 residues. V was shortened by 6 bases and J by 5 bases, with 16 bases between the two germline ends. CDR3 coding DNA: TGTGCCAGCAGGCAACAGGTTCAGCGGACTGAAGCTTTCTTT. This translates into CASRQQVQRTEAFF.

This clone was counted between two and nine times. The genes are TRBV5-1 and TRBJ2-3, with 8 bases that match TRBD2. With 2 bases clipped from V and 5 bases from J, the junction kept 4 bases outside the gene matches. The CDR3 loop spans 14 amino acids. Germline CDR1 SGHRS, CDR2 YFSETQ. The CDR3 loop reads CASSLAGEVDTQYF. CDR3 bases: TGCGCCAGCAGCTTAGCGGGAGAAGTAGATACGCAGTATTTT. The full variable domain, in which reference TRBV5-1 and TRBJ2-3 provide the parts outside the CDR3, is KAGVTQTPRYLIKTRGQQVTLSCSPISGHRSVSWYQQTPGQGLQFLFEYFSETQRNKGNFPGRFSGRQFSNSRSEMNVSTLELGDSALYLCASSLAGEVDTQYFGPGTRLTVL.